The rows below give T cell receptor beta chains drawn from one sample of a study of T cell repertoires in cytomegalovirus infection. Which antigens these TCRs recognize remains unknown. TCRdb processed the reads anew with MiXCR; each CDR3 protein has one entry. The sample yields 700,000 to 850,000 distinct CDR3 sequences, approximately 32% seen once. Here the sequenced sample was cultured CD8+ T cells from PBMCs, taken from culture after CMV antigen stimulation. These receptors originate from a human donor in good health (CMV status not recorded). Some clones in this sample may be carry-over from other donors' samples. The CDR3 runs from the conserved cysteine through the conserved F or W. D genes are given only for firm matches. Not all rows give a size; the values are once, few, many and, for expanded clones, a class.

clone_size: .
j_call: TRBJ2-7
d_call: TRBD1
v_call: TRBV9
cdr3_aa: CASSAGQGPLHEQYF
cdr3_nt: TGTGCCAGCAGCGCCGGACAGGGTCCTCTCCACGAGCAGTACTTC

clone_size: many
j_call: TRBJ1-3
d_call: TRBD1
v_call: TRBV7-8
cdr3_aa: CASRGTDPSRGSGNTIYF
cdr3_nt: TGTGCCAGCAGGGGGACAGATCCGTCACGGGGGTCTGGAAACACCATATATTTT

clone_size: many
j_call: TRBJ2-1
d_call: TRBD1
v_call: TRBV7-6
cdr3_aa: CASSPRQGTYNEQFF
cdr3_nt: TGTGCCAGCAGCCCCCGACAGGGCACCTACAATGAGCAGTTCTTC

clone_size: many
j_call: TRBJ2-5
d_call: TRBD2
v_call: TRBV7-2
cdr3_aa: CASSLDALAGEETQYF
cdr3_nt: TGTGCCAGCAGCTTAGATGCTCTAGCGGGGGAGGAGACCCAGTACTTC

clone_size: few
j_call: TRBJ1-2
d_call: .
v_call: TRBV5-6
cdr3_aa: CASSLLEAGAIYGYTF
cdr3_nt: TGTGCCAGCAGCCTCTTAGAAGCAGGGGCGATTTATGGCTACACCTTC

clone_size: .
j_call: TRBJ2-1
d_call: .
v_call: TRBV12-3/TRBV12-4
cdr3_aa: CASHDLFNEQFF
cdr3_nt: TGTGCCAGCCATGACCTTTTCAATGAGCAGTTCTTC

clone_size: .
j_call: TRBJ2-1
d_call: TRBD2
v_call: TRBV3-1
cdr3_aa: CASSQPELAGGRNEQFF
cdr3_nt: TGTGCCAGCAGCCAACCTGAACTAGCGGGGGGGCGCAATGAGCAGTTCTTC

clone_size: .
j_call: TRBJ2-3
d_call: TRBD2
v_call: TRBV5-1
cdr3_aa: CASSPFSGVLTDTQYF
cdr3_nt: TGCGCCAGCAGCCCGTTTAGCGGGGTACTCACAGATACGCAGTATTTT

clone_size: few
j_call: TRBJ2-5
d_call: .
v_call: TRBV4-1
cdr3_aa: CASSQVQLAQETQYF
cdr3_nt: TGCGCCAGCAGCCAAGTACAGTTGGCCCAAGAGACCCAGTACTTC

clone_size: few
j_call: TRBJ1-4
d_call: .
v_call: TRBV12-3/TRBV12-4
cdr3_aa: CASSDTNRDNEKLFF
cdr3_nt: TGTGCCAGCAGCGATACAAATCGAGATAATGAAAAACTGTTTTTT

clone_size: few
j_call: TRBJ1-6
d_call: .
v_call: TRBV27
cdr3_aa: CASSLSGPSESPLHF
cdr3_nt: TGTGCCAGCAGTTTATCGGGGCCCTCAGAATCACCCCTCCACTTT

clone_size: .
j_call: TRBJ2-2
d_call: .
v_call: TRBV4-1
cdr3_aa: CASTATGITGELFF
cdr3_nt: TGCGCCAGCACCGCAACCGGGATCACCGGGGAGCTGTTTTTT

clone_size: few
j_call: TRBJ1-1
d_call: .
v_call: TRBV6-5
cdr3_aa: CASSYSMSTEAFF
cdr3_nt: TGTGCCAGCAGTTACTCGATGAGCACTGAAGCTTTCTTT

clone_size: .
j_call: TRBJ1-5
d_call: .
v_call: TRBV20-1
cdr3_aa: CSARDGGLIQVNQPQHF
cdr3_nt: TGCAGTGCTAGAGATGGAGGTCTAATTCAGGTCAATCAGCCCCAGCATTTT

clone_size: few
j_call: TRBJ2-2
d_call: .
v_call: TRBV7-9
cdr3_aa: CASSAGRGLTGELFF
cdr3_nt: TGTGCCAGCAGCGCAGGGCGGGGCCTCACCGGGGAGCTGTTTTTT

clone_size: many
j_call: TRBJ2-3
d_call: TRBD2
v_call: TRBV7-2
cdr3_aa: CASSLGGGGADTQYF
cdr3_nt: TGTGCCAGCAGCTTAGGGGGCGGGGGGGCAGATACGCAGTATTTT

clone_size: .
j_call: TRBJ2-7
d_call: .
v_call: TRBV6-1
cdr3_aa: CASSESGPLLGYEQYF
cdr3_nt: TGTGCCAGCAGTGAATCCGGGCCCCTTTTGGGCTACGAGCAGTACTTC

clone_size: few
j_call: TRBJ2-1
d_call: TRBD1
v_call: TRBV29-1
cdr3_aa: CSVGGQGAFYEQFF
cdr3_nt: TGCAGCGTTGGGGGACAGGGGGCTTTCTATGAGCAGTTCTTC

clone_size: few
j_call: TRBJ2-1
d_call: .
v_call: TRBV2
cdr3_aa: CASSESRGPYNEQFF
cdr3_nt: TGTGCCAGCAGTGAATCGCGGGGACCCTACAATGAGCAGTTCTTC

clone_size: .
j_call: TRBJ2-1
d_call: .
v_call: TRBV6-2/TRBV6-3
cdr3_aa: CASSYSNLSEQFF
cdr3_nt: TGTGCCAGCAGTTACTCCAACCTTAGTGAGCAGTTCTTC

clone_size: .
j_call: TRBJ2-5
d_call: .
v_call: TRBV7-6
cdr3_aa: CASYSGASMGETQYF
cdr3_nt: TGTGCCAGCTATTCTGGGGCGTCAATGGGGGAGACCCAGTACTTC

clone_size: few
j_call: TRBJ1-2
d_call: .
v_call: TRBV6-2/TRBV6-3
cdr3_aa: CASSSAGGYTF
cdr3_nt: TGTGCCAGCAGTTCCGCAGGGGGCTACACCTTC

clone_size: few
j_call: TRBJ1-5
d_call: .
v_call: TRBV19
cdr3_aa: CASSIGWSGGNNQPQHF
cdr3_nt: TGTGCCAGTAGTATAGGCTGGTCCGGGGGGAACAATCAGCCCCAGCATTTT

clone_size: few
j_call: TRBJ2-2
d_call: .
v_call: TRBV12-3/TRBV12-4
cdr3_aa: CASRLKGSGITGELFF
cdr3_nt: TGTGCCAGCAGGCTAAAGGGTTCGGGGATCACCGGGGAGCTGTTTTTT

clone_size: .
j_call: TRBJ2-2
d_call: TRBD2
v_call: TRBV29-1
cdr3_aa: CSTTGRGASTGELFF
cdr3_nt: TGCAGCACCACGGGGAGGGGCGCCAGCACCGGGGAGCTGTTTTTT

clone_size: .
j_call: TRBJ2-7
d_call: .
v_call: TRBV6-1
cdr3_aa: CASSERQGSSYEQYF
cdr3_nt: TGTGCCAGCAGTGAACGCCAGGGAAGCTCCTACGAGCAGTACTTC

clone_size: many
j_call: TRBJ2-1
d_call: .
v_call: TRBV7-2
cdr3_aa: CASSLGNLGVEQFF
cdr3_nt: TGTGCCAGCAGCTTAGGGAATCTCGGGGTTGAGCAGTTCTTC

clone_size: few
j_call: TRBJ1-5
d_call: .
v_call: TRBV27
cdr3_aa: CASSSVGGYQPQHF
cdr3_nt: TGTGCCAGCAGTTCCGTGGGAGGGTATCAGCCCCAGCATTTT

clone_size: many
j_call: TRBJ1-1
d_call: .
v_call: TRBV10-2
cdr3_aa: CASSDGRGTEAFF
cdr3_nt: TGCGCCAGCAGTGATGGGAGGGGGACTGAAGCTTTCTTT

clone_size: .
j_call: TRBJ2-1
d_call: .
v_call: TRBV7-8
cdr3_aa: CASSSGHNPYNEQFF
cdr3_nt: TGTGCCAGCAGCTCTGGACACAATCCCTACAATGAGCAGTTCTTC

clone_size: .
j_call: TRBJ1-1
d_call: .
v_call: TRBV12-5
cdr3_aa: CASGYGENTEAFF
cdr3_nt: TGTGCTAGTGGTTATGGGGAGAACACTGAAGCTTTCTTT

clone_size: many
j_call: TRBJ2-1
d_call: TRBD2
v_call: TRBV7-3
cdr3_aa: CASSPAPGSGDNEQFF
cdr3_nt: TGTGCCAGCAGCCCCGCCCCGGGTAGCGGGGACAATGAGCAGTTCTTC

clone_size: .
j_call: TRBJ2-7
d_call: .
v_call: TRBV6-1
cdr3_aa: CASSDSWGYEQYF
cdr3_nt: TGTGCCAGCAGTGACAGCTGGGGCTACGAGCAGTACTTC

clone_size: few
j_call: TRBJ1-3
d_call: .
v_call: TRBV12-3/TRBV12-4
cdr3_aa: CAFRGGHGNTIYF
cdr3_nt: TGTGCCTTCCGAGGGGGGCACGGAAACACCATATATTTT

clone_size: .
j_call: TRBJ1-1
d_call: TRBD1
v_call: TRBV4-1
cdr3_aa: CASSQGQGIATEAFF
cdr3_nt: TGCGCCAGCAGCCAAGGACAGGGGATCGCGACTGAAGCTTTCTTT

clone_size: many
j_call: TRBJ2-6
d_call: TRBD1
v_call: TRBV7-9
cdr3_aa: CASSVGVGTGDFSGANVLTF
cdr3_nt: TGTGCCAGCAGCGTAGGGGTCGGGACAGGAGATTTCTCTGGGGCCAACGTCCTGACTTTC

clone_size: .
j_call: TRBJ2-7
d_call: .
v_call: TRBV6-5
cdr3_aa: CASSYSVLSAGQEQYF
cdr3_nt: TGTGCCAGCAGTTACTCTGTCCTTTCCGCAGGACAAGAGCAGTACTTC

clone_size: many
j_call: TRBJ2-1
d_call: TRBD2
v_call: TRBV7-2
cdr3_aa: CASSLAGTSGGYNEQFF
cdr3_nt: TGTGCCAGCAGCTTAGCCGGGACTAGCGGGGGATACAATGAGCAGTTCTTC

clone_size: .
j_call: TRBJ1-2
d_call: TRBD1
v_call: TRBV7-8
cdr3_aa: CASTLGALGQGMGGYTF
cdr3_nt: TGTGCCAGCACCTTAGGGGCTCTAGGACAGGGGATGGGGGGCTACACCTTC

clone_size: few
j_call: TRBJ2-3
d_call: .
v_call: TRBV6-5
cdr3_aa: CASSYYREQQGTQYF
cdr3_nt: TGTGCCAGCAGTTACTACAGGGAACAGCAAGGGACGCAGTATTTT

clone_size: .
j_call: TRBJ2-1
d_call: .
v_call: TRBV6-6
cdr3_aa: CASSYSQDSYEQFF
cdr3_nt: TGTGCCAGCAGTTACTCACAGGACTCTTATGAGCAGTTCTTC

clone_size: .
j_call: TRBJ2-1
d_call: TRBD1
v_call: TRBV10-3
cdr3_aa: CAISESTGGKFNEQFF
cdr3_nt: TGTGCCATCAGTGAGTCGACAGGGGGCAAATTCAATGAGCAGTTCTTC

clone_size: few
j_call: TRBJ2-5
d_call: .
v_call: TRBV27
cdr3_aa: CASSSGVRWETQYF
cdr3_nt: TGTGCCAGCAGTTCCGGGGTACGGTGGGAGACCCAGTACTTC

clone_size: .
j_call: TRBJ1-4
d_call: TRBD1
v_call: TRBV6-5
cdr3_aa: CASSYQGEGEKLFF
cdr3_nt: TGTGCCAGCAGTTACCAGGGGGAGGGTGAAAAACTGTTTTTT

clone_size: .
j_call: TRBJ2-2
d_call: .
v_call: TRBV7-2
cdr3_aa: CASSLVSLGTGELFF
cdr3_nt: TGTGCCAGCAGCTTAGTATCCCTTGGTACCGGGGAGCTGTTTTTT

clone_size: .
j_call: TRBJ2-7
d_call: TRBD2
v_call: TRBV12-3/TRBV12-4
cdr3_aa: CASSFVASGDEQYF
cdr3_nt: TGTGCCAGCAGTTTCGTAGCTAGCGGGGACGAGCAGTACTTC

clone_size: many
j_call: TRBJ2-2
d_call: .
v_call: TRBV7-7
cdr3_aa: CASSLREGSFGELFF
cdr3_nt: TGTGCTAGCAGCTTACGCGAGGGGTCATTCGGGGAGCTGTTTTTT

clone_size: .
j_call: TRBJ2-1
d_call: .
v_call: TRBV28
cdr3_aa: CASSLPSELYNEQFF
cdr3_nt: TGTGCCAGCAGTTTACCGAGCGAACTCTACAATGAGCAGTTCTTC

clone_size: many
j_call: TRBJ1-6
d_call: .
v_call: TRBV27
cdr3_aa: CASSFSGFNSPLHF
cdr3_nt: TGTGCCAGCAGTTTTTCAGGGTTTAATTCACCCCTCCACTTT

clone_size: .
j_call: TRBJ2-5
d_call: .
v_call: TRBV12-5
cdr3_aa: CASGLRETQYF
cdr3_nt: TGTGCTAGTGGTTTGAGGGAGACCCAGTACTTC